Sequencing of this T cell receptor beta chain was carried out in a study of technical replicates of blood from several donors. Repertoires were generated with immunoSEQ multiplex PCR, while TCRdb's copy carries only in-frame clones and drops some. The sample lists roughly 59,000 clones; about 86% were seen once. V lost 3 bases and J lost 2, with 11 bases in between. This CDR3 is built from 14 residues. In germline, CDR1 is SGDLS, CDR2 YYNGEE. Sequencing was carried out using PBMCs. This receptor was identified in a human donor in good health. Some clones in this sample may be carry-over from other donors' samples. This chain joins TRBV9 and TRBJ1-2, with D tentatively TRBD1 (6 bases). CDR3 residues: CASSGTVPNYGYTF. CDR3 nucleotide sequence: TGTGCCAGCAGCGGGACAGTTCCGAACTATGGCTACACCTTC.